These 28 T cell receptor beta chains were all obtained from the same sample, sequenced in a study of blood T cell repertoires in COVID-19. Sequencing was performed with immunoSEQ multiplex PCR; in TCRdb, only in-frame clones are kept and a portion is missing. Altogether some 120,000 clones are present, approximately 84% being singletons, with the ten largest covering about 2%. Sequenced input: peripheral blood. These receptors all stem from a man in his 70s with acute or convalescent COVID-19.

This chain joins TRBV19 and TRBJ1-2; D is possibly TRBD1 (5 bases). CDR3 length: 13 amino acids. Germline CDR1 is LNHDA and CDR2 is SQIVND (reference sequence). Trimming shortened V by 3 bases and J by 1 base, and 6 bases separated the two germline ends. CDR3 DNA: TGTGCCAGTAGTATCGGGGGTAACTATGGCTACACCTTC. Translation: CASSIGGNYGYTF. Complete variable domain (other parts from reference TRBV19 and TRBJ1-2): DGGITQSPKYLFRKEGQNVTLSCEQNLNHDAMYWYRQDPGQGLRLIYYSQIVNDFQKGDIAEGYSVSREKKESFPLTVTSAQKNPTAFYLCASSIGGNYGYTFGSGTRLTVV.

The gene calls are TRBV28 and TRBJ2-1; TRBD1 matches 9 bases. V shed 10 bases, J shed 8 bases, and the junction held 15 bases outside the gene matches. Germline V gene sequence: CDR1 MDHEN, CDR2 SYDVKM. This CDR3 has 15 amino acids. Here the CDR3 reads CATYWAGTGFHEQFF. The CDR3 region has the DNA TGTGCCACCTACTGGGCCGGGACAGGGTTCCATGAGCAGTTCTTC.

The chain couples TRBV5-6 to TRBJ2-1, with a tentative D call TRBD1 (5 bases). CDR1 and CDR2 from the germline V gene are SGHDT and YYEEEE. The CDR3 has 16 residues. The V end was cut by 1 base, the J end by 7 bases, with 18 bases between. As DNA, the CDR3 is TGTGCCAGCAGCTTGCCAGGTAGGCAGGGAAGGAATGAGCAGTTCTTC. Amino acids: CASSLPGRQGRNEQFF. Supplemented by reference TRBV5-6 and TRBJ2-1, the full variable domain reads DAGVTQSPTHLIKTRGQQVTLRCSPKSGHDTVSWYQQALGQGPQFIFQYYEEEERQRGNFPDRFSGHQFPNYSSELNVNALLLGDSALYLCASSLPGRQGRNEQFFGPGTRLTVL.

The V and J genes are TRBV5-1 and TRBJ1-1, with TRBD1 identical over 11 bases. Germline CDR1 is SGHRS and CDR2 is YFSETQ. V gave up 3 bases and J gave up 5 bases; unmatched junction bases: 12. The CDR3 extends over 17 amino acids. CDR3 region: CASSWNSGTGGRTEAFF. The CDR3 bases are TGCGCCAGCAGCTGGAACTCCGGGACAGGGGGGCGGACTGAAGCTTTCTTT. The entire variable domain, with the rest obtained from reference TRBV5-1 and TRBJ1-1, is as follows: KAGVTQTPRYLIKTRGQQVTLSCSPISGHRSVSWYQQTPGQGLQFLFEYFSETQRNKGNFPGRFSGRQFSNSRSEMNVSTLELGDSALYLCASSWNSGTGGRTEAFFGQGTRLTVV.

The J gene is TRBJ2-1, the V gene TRBV11-2; 8 bases match TRBD2. Germline CDR1 SGHAT, CDR2 FQNNGV. J gave up 9 bases and V 2 bases, and 9 bases lay outside the gene matches. This CDR3 contains 15 residues. The CDR3 DNA sequence: TGTGCCAGCAGCTTAATCCGGGGGGGCCGGGGTGAGCAGTTCTTC. Its translation: CASSLIRGGRGEQFF.

The CDR3 protein is CASNLRGGNSPLHF. The DNA of the CDR3 is TGTGCCAGCAACCTTCGTGGAGGGAACTCACCCCTCCACTTT. The J gene is TRBJ1-6, the V gene TRBV3-1 (or the pseudogene TRBV3-2); D call uncertain. This CDR3 comprises 14 residues. V gave up 7 bases and J gave up 10 bases, with 17 bases separating them. Germline CDR1 is LGHDT and CDR2 is YNNKEL (reference sequence).

This clone was detected only once. The rearrangement links TRBV18 to TRBJ1-6; 7 nucleotides agree with TRBD1. The V and J ends lost 2 bases and 10 bases, in that order; junction bases with no gene match: 8. The CDR3 consists of 15 residues. Per germline, CDR1 KGHSH and CDR2 LQKENI. CDR3 sequence reads: CASSPKQGQQSPLHF. DNA for the CDR3: TGTGCCAGCTCACCAAAACAGGGGCAACAGTCACCCCTCCACTTT.

The rearrangement uses TRBV2 and TRBJ2-7; perhaps TRBD2 as D (6 bases). The V end was cut by 4 bases, the J end by 2 bases, with 12 bases between. The V gene's germline CDR1 is SNHLY and CDR2 FYNNEI. CDR3 length: 14 residues. CDR3: CASSGRGKAYEQYF. Here the CDR3 DNA reads TGTGCCAGCAGTGGACGGGGGAAAGCCTACGAGCAGTACTTC.

This chain uses TRBV4-1 with TRBJ1-5; no clear D. This CDR3 has 13 residues. The germline V gene has CDR1 MGHRA and CDR2 YSYEKL. Trimming cost V 4 bases and J 4 bases, with 8 bases left between them. The CDR3, as DNA: TGCGCCAGCAGCCTACAGAGAAATCAGCCCCAGCATTTT. Translation gives CASSLQRNQPQHF.

The chain employs TRBV19 and TRBJ1-2, with D perhaps TRBD1 (6 bases). From germline, CDR1 is LNHDA and CDR2 SQIVND (reference sequence). The length of the CDR3 is 17 residues. Trimming cost V 5 bases and J 3 bases, with 22 bases left between them. DNA for the CDR3: TGTGCCAGTAGTCCAGGGGCAGGGAACCCCTTAGACTATGGCTACACCTTC. Amino acids: CASSPGAGNPLDYGYTF. The whole variable domain, remainder taken from reference TRBV19 and TRBJ1-2, is DGGITQSPKYLFRKEGQNVTLSCEQNLNHDAMYWYRQDPGQGLRLIYYSQIVNDFQKGDIAEGYSVSREKKESFPLTVTSAQKNPTAFYLCASSPGAGNPLDYGYTFGSGTRLTVV.

This clone was seen only once. CDR3 sequence (DNA): TGTGCCAGCAGTTACGGGGGGGTTAGCACAGATACGCAGTATTTT. It codes for CASSYGGVSTDTQYF. The rearrangement joins TRBV6-5 to TRBJ2-3; 7 bases are shared with TRBD2. The CDR3 spans 15 residues. J gave up 0 bases and V 2 bases, and 2 bases lay outside the gene matches. The germline V gene encodes CDR1 MNHEY and CDR2 SVGAGI.

The DNA for the CDR3 is TGCGCCAGCAGCCAAGTTCAAGGGGCGGATGAAAAACTGTTTTTT. Translating gives CASSQVQGADEKLFF. The V gene is TRBV4-1, the J gene TRBJ1-4, with D possibly matching TRBD1 (5 bases). V was pared by 1 base and J by 6 bases, with 12 bases between. In germline, CDR1 is MGHRA, CDR2 YSYEKL. CDR3 length: 15 residues.

This clone is a singleton in its sample. CDR3 residues: CASSFDRDHYEQYF. The CDR3 nucleotides read TGTGCCAGCAGCTTTGACAGGGACCACTACGAGCAGTACTTC. The chain uses TRBV5-6 and TRBJ2-7, with 7 bases that match TRBD1. Germline V gives CDR1 SGHDT, CDR2 YYEEEE. The V segment lost 2 bases and the J segment 3 bases; nucleotides outside the gene matches: 5. The CDR3 spans 14 residues. The full variable domain, in which reference TRBV5-6 and TRBJ2-7 provide the parts outside the CDR3, is DAGVTQSPTHLIKTRGQQVTLRCSPKSGHDTVSWYQQALGQGPQFIFQYYEEEERQRGNFPDRFSGHQFPNYSSELNVNALLLGDSALYLCASSFDRDHYEQYFGPGTRLTVT.

The genes are TRBV14 and TRBJ1-1, with D uncertain. The germline gives CDR1 SGHDN, CDR2 FVKESK. The CDR3 totals 13 residues. V was shortened by 2 bases and J by 0 bases, with 4 bases between the two germline ends. Here the CDR3 DNA reads TGTGCCAGCAGCCAAAACATGAACACTGAAGCTTTCTTT. This gives the protein CASSQNMNTEAFF.

This chain joins TRBV3-1 (or the pseudogene TRBV3-2) and TRBJ2-7; TRBD1 matches at 11 bases. V lost 4 bases, J lost 6 bases, and 8 bases stayed unmatched. The germline gives CDR1 LGHDT, CDR2 YNNKEL (reference sequence). The CDR3 contains 15 residues. Here the CDR3 reads CASSPLGQGAGEQYF. The CDR3 DNA reads as TGTGCCAGCAGCCCCCTAGGACAGGGGGCAGGCGAGCAGTACTTC.

The chain joins TRBV14 to TRBJ1-6; unclear D gene. This CDR3 region has 14 residues. Germline V gives CDR1 SGHDN, CDR2 FVKESK. The ends were cut back, 1 base at V and 10 bases at J, with 11 bases in the middle. The CDR3 region is CASSQAGLNSPLHF. The CDR3, as DNA: TGTGCCAGCAGCCAAGCGGGATTGAACTCACCCCTCCACTTT.

This clone was seen a few times. V usage is TRBV7-9 and J usage is TRBJ2-3, with D possibly matching TRBD1 (5 bases). Per germline, CDR1 SEHNR and CDR2 FQNEAQ (reference sequence). V was trimmed by 7 bases and J by 6 bases, leaving 14 bases between them. The CDR3 is 13 amino acids. Written as DNA, the CDR3 is TGTGCCAGCAATCGAGGTGGGGCGGATACGCAGTATTTT. Translating it yields CASNRGGADTQYF.

The J gene is TRBJ1-2, the V gene TRBV18, with 8 bases fitting TRBD1. The CDR3 runs to 13 residues. Germline loops: CDR1 KGHSH, CDR2 LQKENI. Trimming at V came to 3 bases and at J to 5 bases, leaving 2 bases not matched to a gene. The CDR3 nucleotides are TGTGCCAGCTCACCGGGACAGGAATATGGCTACACCTTC. This codes for CASSPGQEYGYTF.

This chain connects TRBV28 to TRBJ1-4, with a tentative D call TRBD1 (5 bases). V gave up 7 bases and J gave up 5 bases, with 11 bases separating them. Germline CDR1 MDHEN, CDR2 SYDVKM. This CDR3 spans 13 amino acids. The CDR3 region is CASTTGLNEKLFF. The CDR3 DNA reads as TGTGCCAGCACAACAGGACTAAATGAAAAACTGTTTTTT.

CDR3 coding DNA: TGTGCCAGCAGCCCCCCACGAGTCTACGAGCAGTACTTC. It is translated as CASSPPRVYEQYF. V is TRBV5-6 and J is TRBJ2-7; no reliable D call. CDR3 size: 13 residues. V was cut by 4 bases and J by 3 bases, with 11 bases left in between. Germline loops: CDR1 SGHDT, CDR2 YYEEEE.

The chain combines TRBV12-3 or TRBV12-4 with TRBJ1-1; 7 nucleotides align to TRBD1. Trimming removed 6 bases from V and 4 bases from J; junction bases left unmatched: 5. The CDR3 spans 13 residues. The CDR3 nucleotides are TGTGCCAGCAGCGCGACAGGGATCACTGAAGCTTTCTTT. It is translated as CASSATGITEAFF.

The rearrangement joins TRBV18 to TRBJ1-1; 7 bases are a match to TRBD1. The germline CDR1 and CDR2 sequences are KGHSH and LQKENI. The CDR3 length is 15 residues. V was pared by 1 base and J by 1 base, with 3 bases of the junction left unmatched. In nucleotides, the CDR3 is TGTGCCAGCTCACCACAGGGGGCCTCGAACACTGAAGCTTTCTTT. Translation: CASSPQGASNTEAFF. Full variable domain (rest looked up from reference TRBV18 and TRBJ1-1): NAGVMQNPRHLVRRRGQEARLRCSPMKGHSHVYWYRQLPEEGLKFMVYLQKENIIDESGMPKERFSAEFPKEGPSILRIQQVVRGDSAAYFCASSPQGASNTEAFFGQGTRLTVV.

This clone was counted at least ten times. The V and J genes are TRBV19 and TRBJ2-3, with 7 bases aligning to TRBD2. Germline V lookup: CDR1 LNHDA, CDR2 SQIVND (reference sequence). Trimming took 5 bases from V and 2 from J; bases not matched to a gene: 10. The CDR3 loop spans 16 amino acids. CDR3 sequence reads: CASSRRGAGNTDTQYF. DNA for the CDR3: TGTGCCAGTAGTCGCCGGGGAGCGGGGAACACAGATACGCAGTATTTT. Drawing the rest from reference TRBV19 and TRBJ2-3, the complete variable domain is DGGITQSPKYLFRKEGQNVTLSCEQNLNHDAMYWYRQDPGQGLRLIYYSQIVNDFQKGDIAEGYSVSREKKESFPLTVTSAQKNPTAFYLCASSRRGAGNTDTQYFGPGTRLTVL.

The rearrangement links TRBV9 to TRBJ2-5; D may be TRBD1 (5 bases). CDR1 is SGDLS, CDR2 YYNGEE, per germline. The V gene lost 0 bases and the J gene lost 3 bases, with 9 bases spanning the gap. This CDR3 has 14 amino acids. The CDR3 nucleotides are TGTGCCAGCAGCGTAGGTTCCAGGGAAGAGACCCAGTACTTC. Protein sequence: CASSVGSREETQYF.

The V call is TRBV10-1, the J call TRBJ2-7, with 9 bases identical to TRBD1. This CDR3 spans 15 amino acids. V lost 3 bases, J lost 3 bases, and 6 bases stayed unmatched. CDR1 and CDR2 (germline): WNHNN, SYGVQD (reference sequence). The CDR3 protein is CASSDRGQGNYEQYF. CDR3 sequence (DNA): TGCGCCAGCAGTGACAGGGGACAGGGTAACTACGAGCAGTACTTC.

The chain is built from TRBV4-1 and TRBJ1-1; D ambiguous. Between the trimmed V and J ends, which lost 0 bases and 5 bases, there was a span of 19 bases. From germline, CDR1 is MGHRA and CDR2 YSYEKL. The CDR3 is 17 amino acids. CDR3 nucleotide sequence: TGCGCCAGCAGCCAAGAGAAGAGGGCCCCTGGGCGGACTGAAGCTTTCTTT. The encoded protein is CASSQEKRAPGRTEAFF.

The J gene is TRBJ2-7, the V gene TRBV11-2; 9 nucleotides agree with TRBD1. J was trimmed by 2 bases and V by 3 bases; bases with no gene match: 2. Germline V lookup: CDR1 SGHAT, CDR2 FQNNGV. This CDR3 spans 14 amino acids. CDR3 amino acids: CASSLTGGPYEQYF. The CDR3 DNA sequence: TGTGCCAGCAGCTTGACAGGGGGTCCCTACGAGCAGTACTTC.

The genes are TRBV4-1 and TRBJ1-2, with TRBD1 matching 9 bases. The germline V gene has CDR1 MGHRA and CDR2 YSYEKL. This CDR3 spans 14 amino acids. Losses at the gene ends were 5 bases for V and 3 bases for J; bases not matched to a gene: 4. The DNA for the CDR3 is TGCGCCAGCAGCAAGGACAGGGGCGACTATGGCTACACCTTC. This translates into CASSKDRGDYGYTF.